The clone carrying this T cell receptor beta chain was observed many times. Its specificity is unknown. These data originate in a study of T cell repertoires in cytomegalovirus infection. Whole-study context: Public TCR beta signatures indicated both CMV infection and matching HLA type. Notes on the study in general: There were carriers of CMV plus the relevant HLA, and cumulative public TCR beta family frequency identified them. HLA-C-restricted CMV-specific TCR beta clonotypes were dominant in the ex vivo response.

The length of the CDR3 is 15 residues. Trimming cost V 5 bases and J 2 bases, with 16 bases left between them. Germline V gives CDR1 MNHEY, CDR2 SVGEGT. MiXCR was run by TCRdb on the reads, yielding one entry per CDR3 protein. Of fewer than 550,000 distinct CDR3 sequences listed, 15% to 20% are singletons. The receptor was isolated from a human donor in good health (CMV status not recorded). Some clones in this sample may be carry-over from other donors' samples. This sequence joins TRBV6-2 or TRBV6-3 and TRBJ2-7; maybe TRBD2 (6 bases). What was sequenced was CD8+ T cells from PBMCs. CDR3 region: CASSGLGGKPYEQYF. CDR3 bases: TGTGCCAGCAGTGGCCTCGGGGGAAAGCCCTACGAGCAGTACTTC.